The rows below give T cell receptor beta chains drawn from one sample of a study of chemoradiotherapy in HPV16-positive cancers. Assay: immunoSEQ multiplex PCR; the TCRdb copy retains only in-frame clones and omits some. The sample has some 2,100 clones, around 87% seen once. Sequences were derived from tumor tissue, sampled from a patient who underwent chemoradiotherapy. The receptor set was obtained from a human donor with HPV-associated anogenital cancer. The CDR3 runs from the conserved cysteine through the conserved F or W. A D gene is named only where the DNA matches it firmly.

V: TRBV5-8; D: .; CDR3: CASSFSAENTGELFF
V: TRBV4-1; D: .; CDR3: CASSQDRGYEQFF
V: TRBV5-6; D: TRBD2; CDR3: CASSLGGLADNEQFF
V: TRBV29-1; D: .; CDR3: CSVGLYEQYF
V: TRBV6-1; D: TRBD2; CDR3: CASSETQRGGLETQYF
V: TRBV9; D: .; CDR3: CASSTASSYNEQFF
V: TRBV27; D: .; CDR3: CASSPMTGSMNTEAFF
V: TRBV12-5; D: .; CDR3: CASGLGRTWGRGTEAFF
V: TRBV5-4; D: .; CDR3: CASSQDRGYGYTF
V: TRBV7-3; D: .; CDR3: CASSVRNSLVGEQYF
V: TRBV14; D: .; CDR3: CASSQWTNTEAFF
V: TRBV7-9; D: TRBD2; CDR3: CASTSNQRGAGRDEQFF
V: TRBV4-1; D: .; CDR3: CASSPGEIQETQYF
V: TRBV27; D: .; CDR3: CASSRVRDSPLHF
V: TRBV10-1; D: TRBD2; CDR3: CASSPHSGGTYNEQFF
V: TRBV28; D: .; CDR3: CASSLSTGGNTIYF
V: TRBV6-1; D: TRBD1; CDR3: CASSTGTGESYEQYF
V: TRBV19; D: .; CDR3: CASSISSAASYNEQFF
V: TRBV4-1; D: .; CDR3: CASSQDGHFTDTQYF
V: TRBV6-1; D: TRBD1; CDR3: CASSVDRGSAEAFF
V: TRBV7-2; D: TRBD1; CDR3: CASSLAQGQGINGYTF
V: TRBV9; D: .; CDR3: CASSQGSGGKTNEKLFF
V: TRBV11-2; D: .; CDR3: CASGSSLNYGYTF
V: TRBV5-1; D: .; CDR3: CASSLVDRIEGYTF
V: TRBV7-9; D: .; CDR3: CASRPPEGDYTF
V: TRBV19; D: TRBD2; CDR3: CASSPPSGRSTGELFF
V: TRBV7-9; D: .; CDR3: CASSLEASRIAKNIQYF